The T cell receptor (beta chain) under discussion was sequenced for a study of CD8+ T cells in alopecia areata. Study-wide background: Each of the treated patients was given oral tofacitinib, 5 to 10 mg twice daily, for moderate-to-severe alopecia areata. Broader study findings: Clonality was higher in lesional than normal scalp, especially in alopecia totalis/universalis.

Peripheral blood and lesional scalp punch biopsies came from alopecia areata patients. A FACSAria was used to sort CD4+ and CD8+ T cells. These cells came from PBMCs. Points on this clone: Its specificity is not known.

Reverse transcribed after extraction, RNA yielded cDNA as the sequencing template. The repertoire was sequenced with immunoSEQ multiplex PCR; TCRdb's copy has only in-frame clones and lacks some. The repertoire holds more than 100,000 clones, with roughly 61% as singletons. Per the germline V gene, CDR1 is MGHDK and CDR2 is SYGVNS. V was clipped by 6 bases and J by 0 bases, with 21 bases between them. The length of the CDR3 is 17 residues. This chain connects TRBV25-1 to TRBJ2-7; a possible D gene is TRBD2 (6 bases). Sequencing was performed on CD4+ T cells sorted from blood, taken at week 0. The source of this sequence is a human donor with alopecia areata. The CDR3 DNA follows: TGTGCCAGCAGCGACCCCTCACAGCGGGCAAACTCCTACGAGCAGTACTTC. It translates to CASSDPSQRANSYEQYF.